The 31 T cell receptor beta chains listed next were all sequenced from one sample in a study of early T cells in non-severe SARS-CoV-2 infection. TCRdb re-called the 5' RACE reads through MiXCR, storing one row per CDR3 protein. The sample holds 50,000 to 75,000 distinct CDR3 sequences, roughly 5.7% seen once. Material: whole blood, obtained at baseline. The receptors were sampled from an adult who was a healthcare worker with PCR-confirmed SARS-CoV-2 infection or an uninfected control (not recorded which).

The CDR3 is CSARDAGQGYGYTF. The CDR3 DNA reads TGCAGTGCTAGAGATGCGGGGCAGGGCTATGGCTACACCTTC. The rearrangement uses TRBV20-1 and TRBJ1-2; perhaps TRBD1 as D (5 bases). The germline V gene has CDR1 DFQATT and CDR2 SNEGSKA (reference sequence). The CDR3 runs 14 residues. Between the trimmed V and J ends, which lost 0 bases and 4 bases, there was a span of 12 bases.

The chain carries TRBV12-3 or TRBV12-4 and TRBJ1-1; no clear D gene. V lost 2 bases and J 5 bases, leaving 12 bases between the germline ends. This CDR3 has 14 amino acids. The CDR3 DNA sequence: TGTGCCAGCAGTTTACAACTGTACGGGACTGAAGCTTTCTTT. Protein sequence: CASSLQLYGTEAFF.

The CDR3 DNA reads TGCAGTGCTAGTAAGCGAGCGGGGATCACAGATACGCAGTATTTT. Translated, it gives CSASKRAGITDTQYF. J is TRBJ2-3 and V is TRBV20-1, with 7 nucleotides matching TRBD2. J gave up 2 bases and V 3 bases, and 8 bases lay outside the gene matches. This CDR3 is built from 15 residues. Germline CDR1 reads DFQATT; CDR2 reads SNEGSKA (reference sequence).

V gene TRBV4-2 combines with J gene TRBJ2-6; 7 bases are shared with TRBD2. The germline gives CDR1 LGHNA, CDR2 YNFKEQ. Trimming removed 4 bases from V and 0 bases from J; junction bases left unmatched: 9. This CDR3 region has 18 residues. The CDR3 DNA reads TGTGCCAGCAGCCGGCCGATGGGCGGGGGCTCTGGGGCCAACGTCCTGACTTTC. Protein sequence: CASSRPMGGGSGANVLTF.

This clonotype was picked up many times. The V call is TRBV19, the J call TRBJ2-2; 12 bases map to TRBD2. V lost 5 bases and J lost 11; bases outside the gene matches: 9. CDR1 is LNHDA, CDR2 SQIVND, per germline (reference sequence). CDR3 length equals 15 residues. For the CDR3, the DNA is TGTGCCAGTAGTCCGAGCAGACTAGCGGGAGTTGAGCTGTTTTTT. This codes for CASSPSRLAGVELFF.

A few counts support this clonotype. The CDR3 sequence is CAISLAGRDEQFF. In DNA, the CDR3 is TGTGCCATCAGCCTAGCGGGAAGGGATGAGCAGTTCTTC. The gene calls are TRBV10-3 and TRBJ2-1, with 9 positions matching TRBD2. This CDR3 region has 13 residues. J gave up 8 bases and V 6 bases, and 5 bases lay outside the gene matches. Germline lookup yields CDR1 ENHRY and CDR2 SYGVKD.

This clonotype was recorded a few times. V gene TRBV7-3 combines with J gene TRBJ1-1, with a weak D call TRBD1 (6 bases). The CDR3 runs 15 residues. Trimming cost V 3 bases and J 1 base, with 12 bases left between them. From germline, CDR1 is SGHTA and CDR2 FQGTGA. The CDR3, as DNA: TGTGCCAGCAGCTTGTTGACAGGCTCGAACACTGAAGCTTTCTTT. Translation: CASSLLTGSNTEAFF.

This clonotype has at least ten counts. This chain links TRBV24-1 with TRBJ2-7, with a possible D match to TRBD1 (6 bases). Germline CDR1 KGHDR, CDR2 SFDVKD. The CDR3 is 15 residues long. V was pared by 4 bases and J by 2 bases, with 14 bases between. The chain's CDR3 is CATSDIQGPTYEQYF. CDR3 DNA: TGTGCCACCAGTGACATACAGGGACCAACCTACGAGCAGTACTTC.

The chain employs TRBV11-2 and TRBJ2-2, with TRBD2 matching 7 bases. Germline-derived CDR1 and CDR2 are SGHAT and FQNNGV. Trimming removed 0 bases from V and 3 bases from J; junction bases left unmatched: 13. CDR3 length: 19 residues. The CDR3 DNA is TGTGCCAGCAGCTTAGAATTGTTCCGAGCTAGCGGTGACACCGGGGAGCTGTTTTTT. Translation: CASSLELFRASGDTGELFF. Full variable domain (missing parts from reference TRBV11-2 and TRBJ2-2): EAGVAQSPRYKIIEKRQSVAFWCNPISGHATLYWYQQILGQGPKLLIQFQNNGVVDDSQLPKDRFSAERLKGVDSTLKIQPAKLEDSAVYLCASSLELFRASGDTGELFFGEGSRLTVL.

Ten or more counts support this clonotype. The chain combines TRBV7-3 with TRBJ1-2; D remains ambiguous. The CDR3 consists of 13 residues. V lost 5 bases and J lost 0, with 7 bases in between. Germline V lookup: CDR1 SGHTA, CDR2 FQGTGA. CDR3 bases: TGTGCCAGCAGCCCCGGTTCTAACTATGGCTACACCTTC. It translates to CASSPGSNYGYTF.

At least ten counts were recorded for this clonotype. V and J are TRBV19 and TRBJ2-5, with 14 bases fitting TRBD2. Trimming removed 3 bases from V and 5 bases from J; junction bases left unmatched: 8. The germline CDR1 and CDR2 sequences are LNHDA and SQIVND (reference sequence). This CDR3 has 17 amino acids. The chain's CDR3 is CASSILGLAGEMETQYF. CDR3 bases: TGTGCCAGTAGTATCCTGGGACTAGCGGGAGAGATGGAGACCCAGTACTTC.

The gene calls are TRBV27 and TRBJ1-4; D may be TRBD1 (6 bases). The V gene lost 3 bases and the J gene lost 7 bases, with 18 bases spanning the gap. The CDR3 is 16 amino acids. Per the germline V gene, CDR1 is MNHEY and CDR2 is SMNVEV (reference sequence). The CDR3 DNA follows: TGTGCCAGCAGTTTCTGGTCGGGGGCGAACTTTGAAAAACTGTTTTTT. Translation: CASSFWSGANFEKLFF.

V usage is TRBV6-6 and J usage is TRBJ2-3; 13 bases are shared with TRBD2. The CDR3 runs 19 residues. The V gene end was trimmed by 0 bases and the J gene end by 6 bases; junction bases not matched to a gene: 12. Looked up from germline, CDR1 is MNHNY and CDR2 is SVGAGI (reference sequence). Here the CDR3 reads CASSYSPAGLAGLTDTQYF. The CDR3, as DNA: TGTGCCAGCAGTTACTCGCCCGCGGGACTAGCGGGACTCACGGATACGCAGTATTTT.

The chain recombines TRBV11-1 with TRBJ2-3; tentative D call: TRBD2 (6 bases). V was pared by 0 bases and J by 2 bases, with 12 bases between. Looked up from germline, CDR1 is SGHAT and CDR2 is FQDESV (reference sequence). The CDR3 consists of 16 residues. CDR3 residues: CASSLAPREYTDTQYF. In nucleotides, the CDR3 is TGTGCCAGCAGCTTAGCGCCGCGGGAATACACAGATACGCAGTATTTT.

The chain uses TRBV6-5 and TRBJ2-7; D possibly corresponds to TRBD2 (6 bases). Between the trimmed V and J ends, which lost 5 bases and 4 bases, there was a span of 15 bases. Looked up from germline, CDR1 is MNHEY and CDR2 is SVGAGI. The CDR3 extends over 14 amino acids. The CDR3 sequence is CASSPYQGGYEQYF. For the CDR3, the DNA is TGTGCCAGCAGTCCATACCAAGGAGGGTACGAGCAGTACTTC.

Judged by abundance, this clonotype is medium-sized (0.01 to 0.1%). V is TRBV27 and J is TRBJ2-2; D ambiguous. Germline CDR1 MNHEY, CDR2 SMNVEV (reference sequence). This CDR3 is built from 15 residues. The V gene lost 2 bases and the J gene lost 0 bases, with 7 bases spanning the gap. CDR3 amino acids: CASSLRSANTGELFF. DNA for the CDR3: TGTGCCAGCAGTTTACGTTCAGCGAACACCGGGGAGCTGTTTTTT.

This clonotype was detected ten times or more. The CDR3 DNA sequence: TGCAGTGCTAGAGATGGGACGGTGTATGGCTACACCTTC. Protein: CSARDGTVYGYTF. The chain recombines TRBV20-1 with TRBJ1-2, with TRBD1 as a possible D gene (5 bases). Per the germline V gene, CDR1 is DFQATT and CDR2 is SNEGSKA (reference sequence). CDR3 length: 13 amino acids. V dropped 0 bases and J dropped 5 bases, with 10 bases sitting between them.

In its sample, this clonotype was seen many times. The chain links TRBV12-5 to TRBJ2-2; TRBD2 matches 12 bases. Per the germline V gene, CDR1 is LGHNT and CDR2 is FRNRAP. Losses at the gene ends were 1 base for V and 5 bases for J; bases not matched to a gene: 5. The CDR3 totals 17 residues. The CDR3 DNA reads TGTGCTAGTGGTTTGGGGACTAGCGGGACGTTTACCGGGGAGCTGTTTTTT. Its translation is CASGLGTSGTFTGELFF.

The rearrangement joins TRBV5-6 to TRBJ1-2; D might be TRBD1 (5 bases). The germline CDR1 and CDR2 sequences are SGHDT and YYEEEE. Trimming cost V 3 bases and J 2 bases, with 26 bases left between them. CDR3 length: 19 amino acids. CDR3 protein: CASSSGDLRDFLTNYGYTF. In DNA form, the CDR3 reads TGTGCCAGCAGCTCGGGGGATCTCCGGGACTTTCTGACAAACTATGGCTACACCTTC.

In its sample, this clonotype was seen many times. The CDR3 reads CATDRQGGREQYF. DNA of the CDR3: TGTGCCACTGATAGACAGGGGGGTCGCGAGCAGTACTTC. The chain is built from TRBV28 and TRBJ2-7; TRBD1 agrees at 9 bases. With 10 bases clipped from V and 6 bases from J, the junction kept 10 bases outside the gene matches. The CDR3 has 13 amino acids. Looked up from germline, CDR1 is MDHEN and CDR2 is SYDVKM.

This clonotype was observed at least ten times. V gene TRBV7-8 combines with J gene TRBJ1-5, with D tentatively TRBD1 (5 bases). CDR1 and CDR2 from the germline V gene are SGHVS and FQNEAQ. Trimming shortened V by 1 base and J by 2 bases, and 12 bases separated the two germline ends. The CDR3 consists of 16 residues. CDR3 in amino acids: CASSLEAGTGNQPQHF. CDR3 DNA: TGTGCCAGCAGCTTAGAGGCAGGGACCGGCAATCAGCCCCAGCATTTT.

This clonotype was seen repeatedly, ten times or more. The gene calls are TRBV29-1 and TRBJ2-7; D is possibly TRBD2 (6 bases). CDR3 length equals 12 residues. Germline V gives CDR1 SQVTM, CDR2 ANQGSEA. V lost 4 bases and J lost 2, with 9 bases in between. The CDR3 loop reads CSVGRVTYEQYF. DNA for the CDR3: TGCAGCGTTGGGAGGGTTACCTACGAGCAGTACTTC.

This clonotype has ten or more counts. The CDR3 bases are TGTGCCAGCAGCCACCAGGCAGGGGCCGAGACCCAGTACTTC. The encoded protein is CASSHQAGAETQYF. The J gene is TRBJ2-5, the V gene TRBV6-5; TRBD1 is a possible D gene (6 bases). The CDR3 has 14 amino acids. Trimming took 6 bases from V and 5 from J, leaving 16 bases between them. Germline V gene sequence: CDR1 MNHEY, CDR2 SVGAGI.

This clonotype was observed many times. DNA for the CDR3: TGTGCCAGCAGTGACGGGAACAGGGACGAGGAGCCCCAGCATTTT. It translates to CASSDGNRDEEPQHF. The chain couples TRBV6-4 to TRBJ1-5; D is perhaps TRBD1 (6 bases). There are 15 residues in the CDR3. V gave up 2 bases and J gave up 8 bases, with 16 bases separating them. Per the germline V gene, CDR1 is MRHNA and CDR2 is SNTAGT.

This clonotype was recorded at least ten times. The chain couples TRBV7-9 to TRBJ2-1; D not resolved. Trimming took 1 base from V and 9 from J, leaving 7 bases between them. The germline V gene encodes CDR1 SEHNR and CDR2 FQNEAQ (reference sequence). CDR3 length: 12 amino acids. The DNA of the CDR3 is TGTGCCAGCAGCTTAGTTGCAGCTGAGCAGTTCTTC. It encodes CASSLVAAEQFF.

This clonotype was counted ten times or more. The genes are TRBV27 and TRBJ2-5; 8 bases map to TRBD2. J was trimmed by 1 base and V by 4 bases; bases with no gene match: 11. The CDR3 length is 17 residues. The V gene's germline CDR1 is MNHEY and CDR2 SMNVEV (reference sequence). As DNA, the CDR3 is TGTGCCAGCAGTTCGATGAAAACTAGCGGCCTCCAAGAGACCCAGTACTTC. It specifies CASSSMKTSGLQETQYF.

To note about this clonotype: A read error is possible here, since a much larger clone lies one base away. V and J are TRBV7-2 and TRBJ2-4, with TRBD2 matching 8 bases. The CDR3 totals 20 residues. Per the germline V gene, CDR1 is SGHTA and CDR2 is FQGNSA. The CDR3 DNA is TGTGCCAGCAGCTTAGCTCCGAAATCTTTCGGGAGGGGGGCCAGAAACATTCAGTACTTC. It yields the protein CASSLAPKSFGRGARNIQYF.

At least ten counts were recorded for this clonotype. The V and J genes are TRBV4-1 and TRBJ2-2; D not resolved. The CDR3 covers 16 residues. The germline V and J ends were trimmed by 1 base and 5 bases, with 14 bases remaining between them. CDR1 MGHRA and CDR2 YSYEKL come from the germline V gene. The CDR3 DNA sequence: TGCGCCAGCAGCCAAGTTTGGGGTGTGGGAACCGGGGAGCTGTTTTTT. Amino acids: CASSQVWGVGTGELFF.

In its sample, this clonotype was seen many times. The chain uses TRBV7-8 and TRBJ1-6; D call uncertain. The CDR3 loop spans 18 amino acids. CDR1 and CDR2 (germline): SGHVS, FQNEAQ. Trimming pared 1 base from V and 0 bases from J, leaving 13 bases between. CDR3 sequence reads: CASSLGRRLSSYNSPLHF. DNA for the CDR3: TGTGCCAGCAGCTTAGGTCGGCGGCTCAGCTCCTATAATTCACCCCTCCACTTT.

This clonotype has only a few counts. This CDR3 reads CASSPVQGAGNTIYF. CDR3 DNA sequence: TGTGCCAGCAGTCCCGTACAGGGGGCCGGAAACACCATATATTTT. The chain has TRBV25-1 and TRBJ1-3; 9 nucleotides agree with TRBD1. V shed 5 bases and J 4 bases; nucleotides not matched to a gene: 6. This CDR3 is built from 15 residues. Germline V gene lookup returns CDR1 MGHDK and CDR2 SYGVNS.

With regard to this clonotype: A read error may account for a junction end that differs from germline. CDR3 DNA: TGCAGCGCAGGTCGTCCGGATATCTTC. This translates into CSAGRPDIF. This chain connects TRBV29-1 to TRBJ1-2; D not certain. The germline gives CDR1 SQVTM, CDR2 ANQGSEA. The CDR3 length is 9 residues.